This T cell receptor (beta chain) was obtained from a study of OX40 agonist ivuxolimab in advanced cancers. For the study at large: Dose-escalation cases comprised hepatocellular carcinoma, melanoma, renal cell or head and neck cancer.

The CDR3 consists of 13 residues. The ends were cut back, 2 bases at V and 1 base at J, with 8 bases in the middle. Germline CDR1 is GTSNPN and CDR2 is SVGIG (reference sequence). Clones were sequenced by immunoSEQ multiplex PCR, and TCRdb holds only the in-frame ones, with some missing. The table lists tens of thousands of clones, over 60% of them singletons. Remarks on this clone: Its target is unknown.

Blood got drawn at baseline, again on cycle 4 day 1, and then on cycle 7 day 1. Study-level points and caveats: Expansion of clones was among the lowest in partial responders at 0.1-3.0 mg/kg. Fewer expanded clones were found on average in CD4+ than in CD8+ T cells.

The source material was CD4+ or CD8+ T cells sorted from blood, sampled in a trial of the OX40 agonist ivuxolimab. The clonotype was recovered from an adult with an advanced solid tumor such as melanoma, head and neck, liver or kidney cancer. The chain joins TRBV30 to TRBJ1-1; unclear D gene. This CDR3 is CAWSKSGNTEAFF. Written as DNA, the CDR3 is TGTGCCTGGAGTAAGTCAGGGAACACTGAAGCTTTCTTT. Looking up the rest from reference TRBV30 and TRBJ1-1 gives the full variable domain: SQTIHQWPATLVQPVGSPLSLECTVEGTSNPNLYWYRQAAGRGLQLLFYSVGIGQISSEVPQNLSASRPQDRQFILSSKKLLLSDSGFYLCAWSKSGNTEAFFGQGTRLTVV.